These T cell receptor beta chains were read from a single sample in a study of T cells in Graves' hyperthyroidism and ophthalmopathy. TCRdb passed the multiplex PCR reads through MiXCR, listing each CDR3 protein once. Of 40,000 or so distinct CDR3 sequences in the sample, about 50% are singletons; the top ten hold approximately 6%. Sequenced: blood. The receptors derive from a woman aged 50 to 65 with Graves' hyperthyroidism that later progressed to Graves' ophthalmopathy. Both conserved end residues are part of each CDR3. A D gene is named only where the DNA matches it firmly. Clone size is shown for a subset of rows, as once, few, many or a class of expanded clone.

NA	14	TRBV7-3	many	TRBJ2-3	TGTGCCAGCAGCTTGGGATTAAGCCGGGATACGCAGTATTTT	CASSLGLSRDTQYF
TRBD1	13	TRBV10-3	medium-sized	TRBJ2-7	TGTGCCAGCGCTGGGGACAGGGGCGGCGAGCAGTACTTC	CASAGDRGGEQYF
TRBD2	16	TRBV7-3	many	TRBJ2-1	TGTGCCAGCAGCTTATCGAGCGGGAGTGGAATCAATGAGCAGTTCTTC	CASSLSSGSGINEQFF
NA	13	TRBV7-9	many	TRBJ1-2	TGTGCCAGCAGCATAGGGGGGGCTTATGGCTACACCTTC	CASSIGGAYGYTF
TRBD1	15	TRBV6-5	many	TRBJ2-5	TGTGCCAGCTCGGGTCAGGGGGCGCCAGGGGAGACCCAGTACTTC	CASSGQGAPGETQYF
TRBD1	14	TRBV9	many	TRBJ2-7	TGTGCCAGCAGCGGGCCAGGGGGACAGGACGAGCAGTACTTC	CASSGPGGQDEQYF
NA	16	TRBV5-1	many	TRBJ2-1	TGCGCCAGCAGCTCTAACGGGGTCCGCAACTACAATGAGCAGTTCTTC	CASSSNGVRNYNEQFF
NA	20	TRBV20-1	NA	TRBJ2-7	TGCAGTGCCAGCCGGCGTGTTGGGGGGCTAGTTCCCACCCCAGGCTACGAGCAGTACTTC	CSASRRVGGLVPTPGYEQYF
TRBD2	19	TRBV5-1	many	TRBJ2-1	TGCGCCAGCAGCTTGGAAGGGACTAGCGGGTCCTACTCCTACAATGAGCAGTTCTTC	CASSLEGTSGSYSYNEQFF
TRBD1	17	TRBV19	NA	TRBJ2-1	TGTGCCAGTAGTCTCCTCGCCGGGACAGGGGGCTACAATGAGCAGTTCTTC	CASSLLAGTGGYNEQFF
TRBD1	13	TRBV20-1	medium-sized	TRBJ2-1	TGCAGTGCTTTTCGGGACAGGCTCAATGAGCAGTTCTTC	CSAFRDRLNEQFF
NA	14	TRBV30	NA	TRBJ2-7	TGTGCCTGGGGGGGGATCAGGGACTCCTACGAGCAGTACTTC	CAWGGIRDSYEQYF
TRBD2	15	TRBV3-1	many	TRBJ2-7	TGTGCCAGCAGCTCCGAGACTAGCGGAACCTACGAGCAGTACTTC	CASSSETSGTYEQYF
TRBD1	22	TRBV7-3	once	TRBJ2-7	TGTGCCAGCAGTCCTGGGACAGGAGAGATCACTCTGGAAACAGGTAAGACCTACGGGCAGTACTTC	CASSPGTGEITLETGKTYGQYF
NA	15	TRBV4-3	many	TRBJ1-1	TGCGCCAGCAGCCCCCGGGCAGGCTGGAACACTGAAGCTTTCTTT	CASSPRAGWNTEAFF
NA	13	TRBV20-1	medium-sized	TRBJ1-5	TGCAGTGCGCCGGGACCTGGCAATCAGCCCCAGCATTTT	CSAPGPGNQPQHF
NA	15	TRBV19	NA	TRBJ2-3	TGTGCCAGTAGTATCGCCGGGATCGGCACAGATACGCAGTATTTT	CASSIAGIGTDTQYF
TRBD2	14	TRBV20-1	many	TRBJ2-3	TGCAGTGCTCGTATAGCGGGAGGTACCTATACGCAGTATTTT	CSARIAGGTYTQYF
TRBD1	14	TRBV20-1	few	TRBJ1-6	TGCAGTGCTAGTACCGGGACAGAAGTATCACCCCTCCACTTT	CSASTGTEVSPLHF
NA	15	TRBV9	NA	TRBJ1-6	TGTGCCAGCAGCGTAGGCGGCAGGGGAAATTCACCCCTCCACTTT	CASSVGGRGNSPLHF
NA	14	TRBV24-1	NA	TRBJ2-5	TGTGCCACCAGTGTCCGATGGACAGCGGAGACCCAGTGCTTC	CATSVRWTAETQCF
TRBD2	14	TRBV12-3/TRBV12-4	many	TRBJ2-5	TGTGCCAGCAGCCGCTCCACTAGCGAGGAGACCCAGTACTTC	CASSRSTSEETQYF
TRBD1	16	TRBV7-9	many	TRBJ1-5	TGTGCCAGCAGCTTAGGACTAGGGACAGCGGATCAGCCCCAGCATTTT	CASSLGLGTADQPQHF
TRBD2	18	TRBV10-3	NA	TRBJ2-3	TGTGCCATCAGTGAGTCGGGACTAGCGGGACTCAGCACAGATACGCAGTATTTT	CAISESGLAGLSTDTQYF
NA	19	TRBV6-4	NA	TRBJ2-6	TGTGCCAGCATCAACCAGGGGGGACAGCTAGTCTCTGGGGCCAACGTCCTGACTTTC	CASINQGGQLVSGANVLTF
NA	15	TRBV7-8	NA	TRBJ1-1	TGTGCCAGCAGCTTCGGGACACAGATGAACACTGAAGCTTTCTTT	CASSFGTQMNTEAFF
NA	13	TRBV5-1	many	TRBJ2-3	TGCGCCAGCAGCCCTCCTGACACAGATACGCAGTATTTT	CASSPPDTDTQYF
NA	15	TRBV12-3/TRBV12-4	many	TRBJ2-3	TGTGCCAGCAGTAAAGCCCTTAGCGGCACAGATACGCAGTATTTT	CASSKALSGTDTQYF
NA	10	TRBV29-1	once	TRBJ2-2	TGCAGCGTTGAAAGGGGGGAGCTGTTTTTT	CSVERGELFF
TRBD1	18	TRBV20-1	many	TRBJ2-7	TGCAGTGCTAGAGCCGGAGGGGGGACAGGGACTTCCGACGCCGAGCAGTACTTC	CSARAGGGTGTSDAEQYF
TRBD2	13	TRBV5-6	once	TRBJ2-2	TGTGCCGGCAGGATAGCGGGAACCGGGGAGCTGTTCTTT	CAGRIAGTGELFF